These T cell receptor beta chains were read from a single sample in a study of T cells expressing NK-cell markers. With the 5' RACE reads reprocessed, TCRdb shows one record per CDR3 protein and no DNA. The sample includes 200,000 to 300,000 distinct CDR3 sequences. The sample was blood T cells: a sorted CD56 or NKG2C T cell subset, CD4+ or CD8+ T cells, or bulk PBMC T cells (not recorded which). These receptor sequences come from a man between 18 and 35 years old in good health. CDR3s include the opening cysteine and the closing phenylalanine or tryptophan.

j_call | cdr3_length | v_call | cdr3_aa
TRBJ2-2 | 16 | TRBV2 | CASSPLWTGVTGELFF
TRBJ2-7 | 15 | TRBV7-9 | CASSRVAHASYEQYF
TRBJ1-4 | 15 | TRBV7-9 | CASSLLAANNEKLFF
TRBJ2-7 | 16 | TRBV9 | CASSVDGGFRSYEQYF
TRBJ2-5 | 15 | TRBV18 | CASSPPNAGKETQYF
TRBJ1-3 | 11 | TRBV6-2/TRBV6-3 | CASSPGHTIYF
TRBJ2-1 | 16 | TRBV4-2 | CASSGHSGRRHNEQFF
TRBJ1-2 | 14 | TRBV29-1 | CSVVETTANYGYTF
TRBJ2-7 | 14 | TRBV6-5 | CASSYSQGAREQYF
TRBJ2-1 | 16 | TRBV12-3/TRBV12-4 | CASSSGTSGAYNEQFF
TRBJ2-1 | 14 | TRBV12-3/TRBV12-4 | CASSLGLGGNEQFF
TRBJ2-3 | 20 | TRBV6-2/TRBV6-3 | CASSRTGLAGGPSDTDTQYF
TRBJ1-4 | 13 | TRBV25-1 | CASSEQGRKKLFF
TRBJ2-3 | 13 | TRBV10-2 | CASAGVGGDTQYF
TRBJ1-1 | 12 | TRBV20-1 | CSARIPGGEAFF
TRBJ2-3 | 14 | TRBV20-1 | CSANPGLLTDTQYF
TRBJ2-5 | 16 | TRBV11-2 | CASSLAPQGGQETQYF